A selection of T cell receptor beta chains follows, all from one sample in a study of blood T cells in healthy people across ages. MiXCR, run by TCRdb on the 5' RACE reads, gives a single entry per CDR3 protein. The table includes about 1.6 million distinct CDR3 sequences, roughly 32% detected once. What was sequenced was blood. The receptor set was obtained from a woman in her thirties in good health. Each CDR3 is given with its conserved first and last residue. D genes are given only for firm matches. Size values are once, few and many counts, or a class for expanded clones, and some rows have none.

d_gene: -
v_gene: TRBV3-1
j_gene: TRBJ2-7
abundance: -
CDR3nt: TGTGCCAGCAGCAGGTGGACGGGCGAGCAGTACTTC
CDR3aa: CASSRWTGEQYF

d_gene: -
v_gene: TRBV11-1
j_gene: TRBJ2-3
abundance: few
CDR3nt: TGTGCCAGCAGCTCCCCCCACGGGGGCCCGTCAGATACGCAGTATTTT
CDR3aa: CASSSPHGGPSDTQYF

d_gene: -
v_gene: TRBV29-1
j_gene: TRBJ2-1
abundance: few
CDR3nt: TGCAGCGTTGAACAATTTTGGGACGGTGTATACGAGCAGTTCTTC
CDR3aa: CSVEQFWDGVYEQFF

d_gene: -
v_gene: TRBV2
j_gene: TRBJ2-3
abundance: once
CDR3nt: TGTGCCAGCAATTTCAGGCCCCCAGATACGCAGTATTTT
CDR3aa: CASNFRPPDTQYF

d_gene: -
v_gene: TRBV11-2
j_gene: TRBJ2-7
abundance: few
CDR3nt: TGTGCCAGCAGCCCGGGGCCCTGGGTAGAATCCTACGAGCAGTACTTC
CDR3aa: CASSPGPWVESYEQYF

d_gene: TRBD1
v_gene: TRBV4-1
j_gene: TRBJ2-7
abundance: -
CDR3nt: TGCGCCAGCAGCCAAGAACCAGGGGGCCTCTACGAGCAGTACTTC
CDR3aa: CASSQEPGGLYEQYF

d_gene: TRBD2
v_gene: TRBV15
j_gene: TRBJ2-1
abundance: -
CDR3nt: TGTGCCACCAGCAGAGATCGGGACTATCAAGCGGGAACAGACAATGAGCAGTTCTTC
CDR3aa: CATSRDRDYQAGTDNEQFF

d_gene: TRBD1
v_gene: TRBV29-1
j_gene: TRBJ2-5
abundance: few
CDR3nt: TGCAGCGTTGAATGGACAGGGTGGGTGTACTTC
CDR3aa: CSVEWTGWVYF

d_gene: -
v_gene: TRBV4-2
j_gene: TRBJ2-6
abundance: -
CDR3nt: TGTGCCAGCAGCCGAGATTCGACGGGGGACTCTGGGGCCAACGTCCTGACTTTC
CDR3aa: CASSRDSTGDSGANVLTF

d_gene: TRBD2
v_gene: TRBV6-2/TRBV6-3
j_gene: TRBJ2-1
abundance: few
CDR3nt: TGTGCCAGCAGTTACATTAGCGGGGGATACAATGAGCAGTTCTTC
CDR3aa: CASSYISGGYNEQFF